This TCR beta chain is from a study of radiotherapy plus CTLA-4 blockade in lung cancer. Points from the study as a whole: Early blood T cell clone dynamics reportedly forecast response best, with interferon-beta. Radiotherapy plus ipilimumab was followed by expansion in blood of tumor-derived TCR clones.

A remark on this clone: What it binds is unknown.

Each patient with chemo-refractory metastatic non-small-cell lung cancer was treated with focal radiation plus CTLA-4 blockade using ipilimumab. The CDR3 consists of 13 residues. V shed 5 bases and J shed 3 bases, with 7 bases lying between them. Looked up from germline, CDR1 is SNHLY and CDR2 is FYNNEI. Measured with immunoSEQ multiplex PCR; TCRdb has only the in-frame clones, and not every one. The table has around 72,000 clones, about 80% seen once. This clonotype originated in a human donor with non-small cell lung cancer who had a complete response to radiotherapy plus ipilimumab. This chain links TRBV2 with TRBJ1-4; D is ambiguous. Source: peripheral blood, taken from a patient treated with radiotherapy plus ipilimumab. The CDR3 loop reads CASSLVPNEKLFF. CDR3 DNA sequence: TGTGCCAGCAGTCTTGTGCCTAATGAAAAACTGTTTTTT.